Sequencing of this T cell receptor (beta chain) was carried out in a study of Graves' ophthalmopathy and Graves' hyperthyroidism. Study-level points and caveats: At 70.59% sensitivity and about 72% specificity, the model predicted progression of the ophthalmopathy.

For donors with ophthalmopathy, the disease showed moderate-to-severe activity, reached CAS ≥3 and NOSPECS ≥4, and had lasted under 3 months. TCR beta CDR3 amplification used RNA transcripts. HTBI-primed first-round RT-PCR preceded second-round multiplex PCR. TCRdb re-called the multiplex PCR reads through MiXCR, storing one row per CDR3 protein. The sample yields under 350,000 distinct CDR3 sequences, roughly 15% seen once. This clonotype has a count of ten or more. What it recognizes is unknown. This TCR was sampled from an adult man with Graves' ophthalmopathy. The specimen was peripheral blood.

CDR3 region: CAWSVPPGRAFF. The CDR3 DNA reads as TGTGCCTGGAGTGTTCCCCCAGGGAGGGCTTTCTTT. The rearrangement uses TRBV30 and TRBJ1-1, with a possible D match to TRBD1 (5 bases). The germline V gene encodes CDR1 GTSNPN and CDR2 SVGIG (reference sequence). V was shortened by 0 bases and J by 11 bases, with 13 bases between the two germline ends. The CDR3 sequence is 12 residues long.